This T cell receptor beta chain stems from a study of vaccination effects on CD4 cells after COVID-19. Antigen-specific CD4+ T cells were expanded with viral peptide pools in the ViraFEST assay before sequencing. An approximately ten-day culture period preceded the isolation of CD4+ T cells. Each person got two doses of an mRNA SARS-CoV-2 vaccine, BNT162b2 or mRNA-1273. This clone was recorded a few times. Its specificity is not known. Only in-frame clones appear in the TCRdb table, and some are missing; sequencing was by immunoSEQ multiplex PCR. Of about 22,000 clones in the sample, approximately 70% are singletons; the top ten hold approximately 8.2%. Study outcomes and limitations: In the late period after vaccination, infection- and vaccine-induced clones contracted markedly. The study had few convalescent patients and no early post-infection timepoints.

This clonotype was obtained from a human donor who received a COVID-19 vaccine. Here the sequenced sample was CD4+ T cells from PBMCs cultured with SARS-CoV-2 spike peptides, taken after COVID-19 vaccination.

In DNA form, the CDR3 reads TGTGCCAGCAGTGTATTACAGGGTGCCTACAATGAGCAGTTCTTC. This sequence encodes CASSVLQGAYNEQFF. V usage is TRBV2 and J usage is TRBJ2-1; possible D gene TRBD1, 6 bases. The CDR3 has 15 residues. Trimming removed 4 bases from V and 2 bases from J, with 12 bases in between. Germline V gene lookup returns CDR1 SNHLY and CDR2 FYNNEI.